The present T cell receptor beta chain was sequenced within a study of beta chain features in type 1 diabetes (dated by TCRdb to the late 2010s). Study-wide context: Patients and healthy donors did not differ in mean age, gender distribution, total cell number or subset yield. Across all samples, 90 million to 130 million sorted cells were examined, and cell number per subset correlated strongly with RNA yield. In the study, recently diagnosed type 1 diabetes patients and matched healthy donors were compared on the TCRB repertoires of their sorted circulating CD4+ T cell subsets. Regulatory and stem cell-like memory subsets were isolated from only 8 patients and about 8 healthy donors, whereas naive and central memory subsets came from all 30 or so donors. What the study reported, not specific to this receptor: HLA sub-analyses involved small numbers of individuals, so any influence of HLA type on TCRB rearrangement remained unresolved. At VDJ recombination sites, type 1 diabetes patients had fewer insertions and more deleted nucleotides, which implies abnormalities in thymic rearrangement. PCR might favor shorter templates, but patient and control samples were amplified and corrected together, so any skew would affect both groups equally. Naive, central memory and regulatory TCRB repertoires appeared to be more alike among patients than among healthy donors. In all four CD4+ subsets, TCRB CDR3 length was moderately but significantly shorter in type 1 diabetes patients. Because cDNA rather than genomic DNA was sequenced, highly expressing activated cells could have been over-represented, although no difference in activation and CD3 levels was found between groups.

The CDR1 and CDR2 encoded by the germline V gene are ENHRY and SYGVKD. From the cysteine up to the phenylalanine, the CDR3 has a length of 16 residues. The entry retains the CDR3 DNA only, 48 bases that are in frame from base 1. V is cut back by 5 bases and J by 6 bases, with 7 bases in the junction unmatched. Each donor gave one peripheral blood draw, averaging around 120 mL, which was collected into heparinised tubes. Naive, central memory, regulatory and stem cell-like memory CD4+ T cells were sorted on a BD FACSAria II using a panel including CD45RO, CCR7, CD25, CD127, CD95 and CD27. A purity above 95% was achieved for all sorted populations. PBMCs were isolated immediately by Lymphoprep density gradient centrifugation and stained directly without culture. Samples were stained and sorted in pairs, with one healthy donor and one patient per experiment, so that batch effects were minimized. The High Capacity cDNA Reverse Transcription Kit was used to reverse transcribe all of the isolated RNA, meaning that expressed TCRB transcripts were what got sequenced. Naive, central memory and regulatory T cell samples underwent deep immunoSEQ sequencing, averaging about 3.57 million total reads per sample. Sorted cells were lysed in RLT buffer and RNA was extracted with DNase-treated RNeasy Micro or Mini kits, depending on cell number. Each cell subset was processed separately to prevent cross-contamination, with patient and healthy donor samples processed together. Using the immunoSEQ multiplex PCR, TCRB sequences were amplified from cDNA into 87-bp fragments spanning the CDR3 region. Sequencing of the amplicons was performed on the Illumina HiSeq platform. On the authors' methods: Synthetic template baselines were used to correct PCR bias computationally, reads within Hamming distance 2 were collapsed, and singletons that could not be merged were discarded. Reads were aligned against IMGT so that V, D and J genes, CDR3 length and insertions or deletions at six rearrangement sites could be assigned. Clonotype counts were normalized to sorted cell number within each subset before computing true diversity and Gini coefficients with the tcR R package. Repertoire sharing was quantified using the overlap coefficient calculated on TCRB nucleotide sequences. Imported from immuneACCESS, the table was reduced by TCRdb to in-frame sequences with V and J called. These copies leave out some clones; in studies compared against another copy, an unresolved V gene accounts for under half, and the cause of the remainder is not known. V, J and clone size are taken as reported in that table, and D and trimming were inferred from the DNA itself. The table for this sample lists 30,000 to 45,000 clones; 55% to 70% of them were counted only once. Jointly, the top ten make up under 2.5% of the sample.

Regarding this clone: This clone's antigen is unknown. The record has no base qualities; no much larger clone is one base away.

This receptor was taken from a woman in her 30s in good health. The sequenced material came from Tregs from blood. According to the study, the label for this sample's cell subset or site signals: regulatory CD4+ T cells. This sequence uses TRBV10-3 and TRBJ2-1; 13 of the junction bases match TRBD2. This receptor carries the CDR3 CAISSGLAGRLNEQFF. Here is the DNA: TGTGCCATCAGTTCGGGACTAGCGGGAAGACTCAATGAGCAGTTCTTC.